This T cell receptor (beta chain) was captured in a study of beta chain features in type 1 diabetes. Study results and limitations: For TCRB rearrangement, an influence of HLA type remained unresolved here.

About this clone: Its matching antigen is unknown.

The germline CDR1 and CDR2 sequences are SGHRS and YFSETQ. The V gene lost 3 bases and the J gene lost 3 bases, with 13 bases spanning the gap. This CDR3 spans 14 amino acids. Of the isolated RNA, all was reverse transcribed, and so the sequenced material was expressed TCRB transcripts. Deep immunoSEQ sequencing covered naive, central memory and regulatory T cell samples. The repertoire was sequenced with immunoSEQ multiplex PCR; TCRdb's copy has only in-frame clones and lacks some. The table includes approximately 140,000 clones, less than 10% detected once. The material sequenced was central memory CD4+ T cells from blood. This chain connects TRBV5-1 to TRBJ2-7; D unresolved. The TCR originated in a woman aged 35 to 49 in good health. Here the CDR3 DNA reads TGCGCCAGCAGCTACCGCACCCGCGTCTACGAGCAGTACTTC. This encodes CASSYRTRVYEQYF.